This T cell receptor beta chain was identified during a study of blood T cells in healthy people across ages. Whole-study findings and limits: Diversity was estimated from one million T cells, and these estimates were considered underestimates.

This clonotype was seen more than once but under ten times. The target antigen is unknown. Through a sample-barcoded 5' primer and a J-beta primer mix, a second PCR was run for about 7 to 12 cycles. One entry per CDR3 protein, called by TCRdb with MiXCR from the 5' RACE reads. The sample has about 1.1 million distinct CDR3 sequences, around two fifths seen once. The CDR3 has 15 residues. The V gene lost 5 bases and the J gene lost 6 bases, with 16 bases spanning the gap. Germline values: CDR1 SGHVS, CDR2 FQNEAQ. The sample comprised blood. This receptor was taken from a man between 18 and 35 years old in good health. The rearrangement links TRBV7-8 to TRBJ1-4, with unresolved D. CDR3: CASSLGPGSDEKLFF. CDR3 sequence (DNA): TGTGCCAGCAGCCTCGGACCGGGGAGTGATGAAAAACTGTTTTTT.